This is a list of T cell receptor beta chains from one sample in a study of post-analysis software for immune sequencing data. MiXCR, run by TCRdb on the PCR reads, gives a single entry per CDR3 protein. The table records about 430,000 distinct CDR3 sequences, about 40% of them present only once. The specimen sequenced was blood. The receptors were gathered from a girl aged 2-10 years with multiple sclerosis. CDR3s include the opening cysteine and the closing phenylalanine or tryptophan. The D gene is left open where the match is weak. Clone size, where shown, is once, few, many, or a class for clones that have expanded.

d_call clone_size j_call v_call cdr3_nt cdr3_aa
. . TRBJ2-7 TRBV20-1 TGCAGTGCATGGATGCCCTACGAGCAGTACTTC CSAWMPYEQYF
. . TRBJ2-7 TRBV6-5 TGTGCCAGCAGTTCCGGGACACCCTTAGGAGAGCAGTACTTC CASSSGTPLGEQYF
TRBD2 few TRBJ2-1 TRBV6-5 TGTGCCAGCAGGAGGGGTATAGCGGGGCCGTACAATGAGCAGTTCTTC CASRRGIAGPYNEQFF
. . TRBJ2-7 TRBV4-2 TGTGCCAGCAGCCATCCCCTCAGGGGGGGGGCAGACTACGAGCAGTACTTC CASSHPLRGGADYEQYF
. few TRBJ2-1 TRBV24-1 TGTGCCACCAGTGACAGAGGTACTGAGCAGTTCTTC CATSDRGTEQFF
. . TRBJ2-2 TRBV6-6 TGTGCCAGCAGTTACACAGGAGGAGACACCGGGGAGCTGTTTTTT CASSYTGGDTGELFF
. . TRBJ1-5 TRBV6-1 TGTGCCAGCAGTGTTTCTTATAGCAATCAGCCCCAGCATTTT CASSVSYSNQPQHF
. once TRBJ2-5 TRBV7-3 TGTGCCAGCAGCTTCTCCGGACAGACCTCGGGCCAGTACTTC CASSFSGQTSGQYF
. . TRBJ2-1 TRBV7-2 TGTGCCAGCAGCTTGGGGGCCTCCTACAATGAGCAGTTCTTC CASSLGASYNEQFF
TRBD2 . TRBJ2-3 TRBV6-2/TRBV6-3 TGTGCCAGCAGTTACTCGGGACTAGCGGGAGAAACAGATACGCAGTATTTT CASSYSGLAGETDTQYF
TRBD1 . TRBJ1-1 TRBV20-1 TGCAGTGCTAGAGGGAAGGGGGCAATATCATCTGAAGCTTTCTTT CSARGKGAISSEAFF
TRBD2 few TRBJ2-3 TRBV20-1 TGCAGTGCTAGAGAATGGCTAGCGGGAACAGATACGCAGTATTTT CSAREWLAGTDTQYF
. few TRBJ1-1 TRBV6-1 TGTGCCAGTAGTCAACAGGGAGGAACCACTGAAGCTTTCTTT CASSQQGGTTEAFF
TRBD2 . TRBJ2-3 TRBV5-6 TGTGCCAGCAGTTTTGGACTAGCGGGCGGCACAGATACGCAGTATTTT CASSFGLAGGTDTQYF
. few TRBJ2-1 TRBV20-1 TGCAGTGCTCTAGGAGGGATAGGGATTAATGAGCAGTTCTTC CSALGGIGINEQFF
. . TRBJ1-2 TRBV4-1 TGCGCCAGCAGCCCCCTACACGGGGCAGGGTATGGCTACACCTTC CASSPLHGAGYGYTF
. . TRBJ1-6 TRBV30 TGTGCCTGGAGTACCTCGGGACTGAGGAATTCACCCCTCCACTTT CAWSTSGLRNSPLHF
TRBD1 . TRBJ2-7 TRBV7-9 TGTGCCAGCAGACCAGACAGGGGGCATGGCTCCTACGAGCAGTACTTC CASRPDRGHGSYEQYF
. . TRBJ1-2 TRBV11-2 TGTGCCAGCAGCCCGCCGGGGTACCTTCTCTATGGCTACACCTTC CASSPPGYLLYGYTF
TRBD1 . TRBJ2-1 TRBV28 TGTGCCACTCGAGGGGGACAGTACTACAATGAGCAGTTCTTC CATRGGQYYNEQFF
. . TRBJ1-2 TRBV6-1 TGTGCCAGCATCAAAGGGTTGGGCTATGGCTACACCTTC CASIKGLGYGYTF
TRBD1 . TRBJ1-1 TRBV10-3 TGTGCCATCAGAAAGGGACAGGGAGACACTGAAGCTTTCTTT CAIRKGQGDTEAFF
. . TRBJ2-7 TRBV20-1 TGCAGTGCTTCCCTGTCCACGGGAAGATACGAGCAGTACTTC CSASLSTGRYEQYF
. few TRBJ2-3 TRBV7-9 TGTGCCAGCAGCTTAGCGATGGAAACAGATACGCAGTATTTT CASSLAMETDTQYF
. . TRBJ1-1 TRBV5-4 TGTGCCAGCAGTCAAGAGAACGGGAACACTGAAGCTTTCTTT CASSQENGNTEAFF
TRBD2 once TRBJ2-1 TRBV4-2 TGTGCCAGCAGCCAAGATGGCGGGGGGGGCTTTATAGATGAGCAGTTCTTC CASSQDGGGGFIDEQFF
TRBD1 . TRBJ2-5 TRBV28 TGTGCCAGCACATCCGACAGGGTTGGTTACAATGAGCAGTACTTC CASTSDRVGYNEQYF
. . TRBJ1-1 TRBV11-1 TGTGCCAGCAGCACAGGGTTCACTGAAGCTTTCTTT CASSTGFTEAFF
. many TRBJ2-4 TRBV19 TGTGCCAGTAGTGGGGTATATTCTGACGGACTAGCCAAAAACATTCAGTACTTC CASSGVYSDGLAKNIQYF
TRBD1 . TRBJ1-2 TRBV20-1 TGCAGTGCTGGGGGACTGGGACAGGGAGAAGGGTTTGGCTACACCTTC CSAGGLGQGEGFGYTF
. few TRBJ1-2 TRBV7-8 TGTGCCAGCAGCTTAGCCGTGAGCCCTGGCTACACCTTC CASSLAVSPGYTF
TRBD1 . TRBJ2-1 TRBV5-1 TGCGCCAGCAGCCGCTCCCGGGACAGGACCTACAATGAGCAGTTCTTC CASSRSRDRTYNEQFF
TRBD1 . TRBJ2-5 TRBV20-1 TGCAGTGCTAGAGATCCCACCCTTTACAGGGGAAAAGAGACCCAGTACTTC CSARDPTLYRGKETQYF
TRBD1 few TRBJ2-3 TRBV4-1 TGCGCCAGCAGCCTCCGGGACAGGGGAACTGGCACAGATACGCAGTATTTT CASSLRDRGTGTDTQYF
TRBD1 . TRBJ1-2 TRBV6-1 TGTGCCAGTGGGTTACAGGGGGCTTATGGCTACACCTTC CASGLQGAYGYTF
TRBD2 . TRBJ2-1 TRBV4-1 TGCGCCAGCAGCCAAGATCGAGAGCGAGTCGGGGGGGAGACCCAGTTCTTC CASSQDRERVGGETQFF
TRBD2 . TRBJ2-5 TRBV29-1 TGCAGCGTTGCACGGGCGGGAGGGCCACAAGAGACCCAGTACTTC CSVARAGGPQETQYF
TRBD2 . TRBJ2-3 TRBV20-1 TGCAGTGCCCCCTCCCGGACTAGCGGCCCCGTAGTGGATACGCAGTATTTT CSAPSRTSGPVVDTQYF
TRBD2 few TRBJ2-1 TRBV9 TGTGCCAGCAGCGCCAACTGGGCGGGAGTTTCGGGTGAGCAGTTCTTC CASSANWAGVSGEQFF
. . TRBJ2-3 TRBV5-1 TGCGCCAGCAGCCCGGTATACAACAAGTTAACCACAGATACGCAGTATTTT CASSPVYNKLTTDTQYF
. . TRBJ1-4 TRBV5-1 TGCGCCAGCAGATTGGGGTTCAGTCAAGCGGGGGAAAAACTGTTTTTT CASRLGFSQAGEKLFF
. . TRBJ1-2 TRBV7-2 TGTGCCAGCAGCTTAGTGCAGGGGAGAGGCTACACCTTC CASSLVQGRGYTF
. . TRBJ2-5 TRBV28 TGTGCCAGCAGTTCAGAACCAGAGACCCAGTACTTC CASSSEPETQYF
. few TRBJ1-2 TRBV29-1 TGCAGCGTTGAAGAATGGGAGGGATTCTATGGCTACACCTTC CSVEEWEGFYGYTF
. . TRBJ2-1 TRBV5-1 TGCGCCAGCAGCTTGGACTGGGACTACAATGAGCAGTTCTTC CASSLDWDYNEQFF
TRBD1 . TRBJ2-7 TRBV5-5 TGTACCAGCAGCTTAGGCCCGACAGGGCCTAATTCCTACGAGCAGTACTTC CTSSLGPTGPNSYEQYF
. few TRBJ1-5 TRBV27 TGTGCCAGCAGTCTCACGGATGGGAGGAATCAGCCCCAGCATTTT CASSLTDGRNQPQHF
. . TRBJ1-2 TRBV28 TGTGCCAGCAGTTTACAGGGGCCTAACTATGGCTACACCTTC CASSLQGPNYGYTF
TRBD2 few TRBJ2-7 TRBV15 TGTGCCACCAGCAAAGAAAGCGGGAGGGCCTACGAGCAGTACTTC CATSKESGRAYEQYF
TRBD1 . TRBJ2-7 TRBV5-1 TGCGCCAGCAGCCTGGGACGGACAGGGCAACACGAGCAGTACTTC CASSLGRTGQHEQYF
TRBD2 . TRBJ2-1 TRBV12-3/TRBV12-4 TGTGCCAGCACCGTAGCGGGGGGCCTTCACAATGAGCAGTTCTTC CASTVAGGLHNEQFF
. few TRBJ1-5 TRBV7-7 TGTGCCAGCAGCTTCGGGGAGAAAAATCAGCCCCAGCATTTT CASSFGEKNQPQHF
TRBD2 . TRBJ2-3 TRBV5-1 TGCGCCAGCAGCTTGGCCGCCGGGACTAGCGGGAGTACGCAGTATTTT CASSLAAGTSGSTQYF